Presented here are 18 T cell receptor beta chains from one specimen sequenced in a study of OX40 agonist ivuxolimab in advanced cancers. The repertoire was sequenced with immunoSEQ multiplex PCR; TCRdb's copy has only in-frame clones and lacks some. The sample yields approximately 66,000 clones, 65% to 90% seen once. This specimen consisted of CD4+ or CD8+ T cells sorted from blood, obtained in a trial of the OX40 agonist ivuxolimab. These receptors came from an adult with an advanced solid tumor such as melanoma, head and neck, liver or kidney cancer.

V and J are TRBV6-5 and TRBJ1-6; D gene uncertain. CDR1 MNHEY and CDR2 SVGAGI come from the germline V gene. With 0 bases removed from V and 8 bases from J, the gap between germline ends came to 5 bases. This CDR3 is built from 13 residues. The CDR3 nucleotides read TGTGCCAGCAGTTACTCTCGGGATTCACCCCTCCACTTT. As protein: CASSYSRDSPLHF.

V and J are TRBV7-2 and TRBJ2-7; weak D call: TRBD1 (5 bases). This CDR3 region has 14 residues. CDR1 and CDR2 (germline): SGHTA, FQGNSA. The V gene lost 5 bases and the J gene lost 3 bases, with 14 bases spanning the gap. In DNA, the CDR3 is TGTGCCAGCAGCCACGATATTCAGGGCTACGAGCAGTACTTC. As protein: CASSHDIQGYEQYF.

This sequence joins TRBV7-2 and TRBJ2-7; 14 bases match TRBD2. The J segment lost 2 bases and the V segment lost 5 bases, leaving 8 bases of the junction unmatched. The length of the CDR3 is 17 residues. Germline CDR1 and CDR2: SGHTA and FQGNSA. The CDR3 DNA is TGTGCCAGCAGCACCCGACTAGCGGGGGGGCCACCCTACGAGCAGTACTTC. Translating it yields CASSTRLAGGPPYEQYF.

V is TRBV6-5 and J is TRBJ1-1; TRBD1 might be the D (5 bases). Looked up from germline, CDR1 is MNHEY and CDR2 is SVGAGI. The CDR3 covers 13 residues. Trimming took off 2 bases at V and 3 bases at J, with 7 bases between the two ends. As DNA, the CDR3 is TGTGCCAGCAGTTACCGGGGGTACACTGAAGCTTTCTTT. Amino acid sequence: CASSYRGYTEAFF.

This chain connects TRBV7-3 to TRBJ2-3, with a tentative D call TRBD1 (5 bases). Germline CDR1 and CDR2: SGHTA and FQGTGA. The ends were cut back, 2 bases at V and 2 bases at J, with 8 bases in the middle. This CDR3 region has 14 residues. The CDR3 is CASSLDRYTDTQYF. The CDR3 bases are TGTGCCAGCAGCTTAGACAGATACACAGATACGCAGTATTTT.

This rearrangement joins TRBV5-1 to TRBJ2-7, with D unresolved. Germline V CDR1 and CDR2: SGHRS, YFSETQ. V lost 0 bases to trimming and J lost 7 bases, with 11 bases between them. The CDR3 has 13 residues. Here the CDR3 reads CASSLGGAAEQYF. DNA of the CDR3: TGCGCCAGCAGCTTGGGGGGTGCCGCGGAGCAGTACTTC.

The chain is built from TRBV11-2 and TRBJ2-1; 13 bases fit TRBD2. J lost 6 bases, V lost 5 bases, and 7 bases had no gene match. This CDR3 has 16 amino acids. CDR1 and CDR2 (germline): SGHAT, FQNNGV. This CDR3 reads CASSAAGLAGFNEQFF. The DNA of the CDR3 is TGTGCCAGCAGCGCGGCGGGACTAGCGGGGTTCAATGAGCAGTTCTTC.

V is TRBV7-9 and J is TRBJ2-7, with D perhaps TRBD1 or TRBD2 (7 bases each). The CDR3 is 15 residues long. Germline V lookup: CDR1 SEHNR, CDR2 FQNEAQ (reference sequence). V was trimmed by 8 bases and J by 0 bases, leaving 17 bases between them. The DNA of the CDR3 is TGTGCCAGCGGGGGAGGGAGACAGGGCTCCTACGAGCAGTACTTC. This codes for CASGGGRQGSYEQYF.

The genes are TRBV11-3 and TRBJ1-1, with D uncertain. Trimming took 0 bases from V and 1 from J, leaving 6 bases between them. Germline CDR1 is SGHNT and CDR2 is YENEEA. This CDR3 has 14 amino acids. CDR3 sequence reads: CASSLDRSNTEAFF. CDR3 sequence (DNA): TGTGCCAGCAGCTTAGACAGATCGAACACTGAAGCTTTCTTT.

This chain uses TRBV5-8 with TRBJ1-4; D might be TRBD1 (5 bases). The V gene's germline CDR1 is SGHTS and CDR2 YDEGEE. Trimming pared 0 bases from V and 0 bases from J, leaving 9 bases between. This CDR3 comprises 16 residues. For the CDR3, the DNA is TGTGCCAGCAGCTTGGGACAGCCTACAACTAATGAAAAACTGTTTTTT. Residues: CASSLGQPTTNEKLFF. Full variable domain (rest looked up from reference TRBV5-8 and TRBJ1-4): EAGVTQSPTHLIKTRGQQATLRCSPISGHTSVYWYQQALGLGLQFLLWYDEGEERNRGNFPPRFSGRQFPNYSSELNVNALELEDSALYLCASSLGQPTTNEKLFFGSGTQLSVL.

V gene TRBV5-5 combines with J gene TRBJ1-3; D is unclear. Trimming took off 0 bases at V and 0 bases at J, with 4 bases between the two ends. The CDR3 covers 14 residues. Germline CDR1 is SGHKS and CDR2 is YYEKEE (reference sequence). The CDR3 spells CASSLESSGNTIYF. The CDR3 bases are TGTGCCAGCAGCTTGGAGAGCTCTGGAAACACCATATATTTT. Full variable domain (rest looked up from reference TRBV5-5 and TRBJ1-3): DAGVTQSPTHLIKTRGQQVTLRCSPISGHKSVSWYQQVLGQGPQFIFQYYEKEERGRGNFPDRFSARQFPNYSSELNVNALLLGDSALYLCASSLESSGNTIYFGEGSWLTVV.

The V and J genes are TRBV2 and TRBJ2-7; D possibly corresponds to TRBD2 (6 bases). This CDR3 contains 17 residues. In germline, CDR1 is SNHLY, CDR2 FYNNEI. Trimming took 1 base from V and 7 from J, leaving 23 bases between them. The CDR3 nucleotides read TGTGCCAGCAGTGAAGGGTTTGGGACTGAACGGGGAGGAGAGCAGTACTTC. The encoded protein is CASSEGFGTERGGEQYF.

This chain connects TRBV29-1 to TRBJ2-7, with unresolved D. V lost 4 bases and J 6 bases, leaving 13 bases between the germline ends. Germline V CDR1 and CDR2: SQVTM, ANQGSEA. The CDR3 covers 12 residues. CDR3 region: CSVAGDGSEQYF. CDR3 bases: TGCAGCGTTGCTGGGGATGGCTCCGAGCAGTACTTC.

V is TRBV21-1 and J is TRBJ2-4; TRBD1 is the table's D call, not checked against the DNA. TRBV21-1 is designated a pseudogene. This CDR3 is 15 amino acids long. The CDR3, as DNA: TGTGCCAGCAGCAAATATCAGGGCGGCAAAAACATTCAGTACTTC. This translates into CASSKYQGGKNIQYF.

This clone was detected only once. The rearrangement links TRBV29-1 to TRBJ2-1; 7 bases map to TRBD2. The CDR3 is 13 residues long. Germline V CDR1 and CDR2: SQVTM, ANQGSEA. With 4 bases clipped from V and 9 bases from J, the junction kept 9 bases outside the gene matches. The CDR3 region is CSVAETSLPEQFF. The CDR3, as DNA: TGCAGCGTTGCCGAGACTAGCCTTCCTGAGCAGTTCTTC.

V is TRBV7-9 and J is TRBJ1-1; the D is unclear. From germline, CDR1 is SEHNR and CDR2 FQNEAQ (reference sequence). The CDR3 extends over 13 amino acids. V was cut by 5 bases and J by 2 bases, with 9 bases left in between. CDR3 bases: TGTGCCAGCAGCCGCAATAGTAACACTGAAGCTTTCTTT. Its translation is CASSRNSNTEAFF.

The genes are TRBV4-3 and TRBJ2-7; 11 bases are shared with TRBD1. This CDR3 region has 17 residues. The V gene's germline CDR1 is LGHNA and CDR2 YSLEER. The J segment lost 5 bases and the V segment lost 0 bases, leaving 9 bases of the junction unmatched. The CDR3 DNA follows: TGCGCCAGCAGCCAAGATTACCGGGGACAGGGGGTGGACGAGCAGTACTTC. Amino acids: CASSQDYRGQGVDEQYF.

V is TRBV7-3 and J is TRBJ1-1; D is undetermined. V gave up 5 bases and J gave up 1 base, with 11 bases separating them. CDR1 SGHTA and CDR2 FQGTGA come from the germline V gene. The CDR3 has 14 residues. CDR3 DNA sequence: TGTGCCAGCAGCCGAGGCGGGGAGAACACTGAAGCTTTCTTT. Translation: CASSRGGENTEAFF.